The T cell receptor beta chain under discussion was sequenced for a study of CD8 T cells in Susac syndrome. Diagnostic criteria defined recently for definite or probable disease were met by the Susac syndrome patients. Isolation of CD8+ and CD4+ T cells was performed negatively, whereas enrichment of TEMRA cells was done by FACS. The RNA input was about 0.5 to 1 ug, and it was reverse transcribed with random hexamers. Multiplex PCR with immunoSEQ amplified the TCR beta CDR3 across 54 Vbeta and 13 Jbeta. Via MiXCR, TCRdb re-called the immunoSEQ multiplex PCR reads, giving one row per CDR3 protein. The sample consists of hundreds of thousands of distinct CDR3 sequences, 94% of them appearing once. CDR1 and CDR2 from the germline V gene are MNHEY and SVGEGT. The CDR3 is 14 amino acids. V was pared by 7 bases and J by 5 bases, with 7 bases of the junction left unmatched.

The rearrangement links TRBV6-2 or TRBV6-3 to TRBJ1-5; 8 bases line up with TRBD1. The sample consisted of CD4+ T cells from PBMCs. This TCR was sampled from a human donor with Susac syndrome. The CDR3 reads CASKSGGEDQPQHF. In nucleotides, the CDR3 is TGTGCCAGCAAGTCAGGGGGCGAGGATCAGCCCCAGCATTTT.